Relative to its sample, the clone carrying this T cell receptor (beta chain) is medium-sized (0.01 to 0.1%). Its antigen is as yet unknown. Per germline, CDR1 SGHDT and CDR2 YYEEEE. The CDR3 loop spans 14 amino acids. Trimming removed 4 bases from V and 5 bases from J, with 16 bases in between. Patients got ipilimumab 1 mg/kg beginning 14 to 28 days post-transplant. Dosing: nivolumab 3 mg/kg IV, weeks 1, 4, 7, 10, then every two weeks to week 26. The sample originates from a study of ipilimumab plus nivolumab after autologous stem cell transplantation. About the research overall: Patients received a median of roughly five ipilimumab and roughly eight nivolumab doses.

Study-wide findings and caveats: Authors suggest TCR repertoire, Treg phenotype and gut microbiota support further study.

Sequencing used immunoSEQ multiplex PCR; TCRdb keeps in-frame clones, though not all of them. Of about 21,000 clones listed, over 65% are singletons. This specimen consisted of PBMCs, obtained in a trial of ipilimumab plus nivolumab as post-transplant consolidation. The origin of this receptor is a male donor with diffuse large B-cell lymphoma. The chain uses TRBV5-6 and TRBJ2-7; maybe TRBD1 (5 bases). The CDR3 nucleotides read TGTGCCAGCAGCCCCCCAGGGAAGCCCAACGAGCAGTACTTC. This gives the protein CASSPPGKPNEQYF.